Listed below are T cell receptor beta chains from one sample, sequenced in a study of blood T cells in healthy people across ages. TCRdb recomputed calls from the 5' RACE reads with MiXCR, one row per CDR3 protein. The profile shows about 1.8 million distinct CDR3 sequences, about 49% of them singletons. The sequencing input was blood. The receptors derive from a woman aged 40 to 50 in good health. Both conserved end residues are part of each CDR3. The D gene is left open where the match is weak. Clone size appears in some rows only: once, few, many, or a class for an expanded clone.

V	J	D	size	CDR3	DNA
TRBV6-5	TRBJ1-1	NA	NA	CASSYVAGGGTEAFF	TGTGCCAGCAGTTACGTGGCGGGTGGGGGAACTGAAGCTTTCTTT
TRBV15	TRBJ1-1	NA	NA	CATQQTRQVEAFF	TGTGCCACACAACAAACCAGACAAGTTGAAGCTTTCTTT
TRBV6-5	TRBJ1-2	NA	NA	CASTGPRQGTNYGCTF	NA
TRBV28	TRBJ2-4	TRBD2	NA	CASSLRAAGKNIQYF	TGTGCCAGCAGTTTAAGGGCAGCGGGGAAAAACATTCAGTACTTC
TRBV11-2	TRBJ2-7	TRBD2	NA	CASSSQNRGAYEQYF	TGTGCCAGCAGCTCCCAGAATCGGGGGGCCTACGAGCAGTACTTC
TRBV6-6	TRBJ1-4	NA	NA	CASSYRQINEKLFF	TGTGCCAGCAGTTACCGGCAGATTAATGAAAAACTGTTTTTT
TRBV20-1	TRBJ2-1	NA	NA	CSARIVYSYNEQFF	TGCAGTGCTAGAATTGTTTACTCCTACAATGAGCAGTTCTTC
TRBV7-9	TRBJ2-7	NA	NA	CASSAPSGYEQYF	TGTGCCAGCAGCGCCCCGTCGGGCTACGAGCAGTACTTC
TRBV28	TRBJ1-5	NA	once	CASSEDPSNQPQHF	TGTGCCAGCAGCGAAGACCCGAGCAATCAGCCCCAGCATTTT
TRBV4-1	TRBJ2-7	NA	NA	CASSQWASESSYEQYF	TGCGCCAGCAGCCAATGGGCTAGCGAAAGCTCCTACGAGCAGTACTTC
TRBV4-3	TRBJ2-1	NA	NA	CASSQDEFWNEQFF	TGCGCCAGCAGCCAAGATGAATTCTGGAATGAGCAGTTCTTC
TRBV6-2/TRBV6-3	TRBJ2-5	TRBD2	once	CASSSFREAYQETQYF	TGTGCCAGCAGTTCCTTCCGGGAGGCCTATCAAGAGACCCAGTACTTC
TRBV10-3	TRBJ2-7	NA	NA	CAISDFDPWKDVRQGGYEQYF	TGTGCCATCAGTGACTTTGACCCTTGGAAGGACGTACGACAGGGAGGCTACGAGCAGTACTTC
TRBV25-1	TRBJ2-3	TRBD1	few	CASSEALGTADTQYF	TGTGCCAGCAGTGAGGCCCTCGGGACAGCAGATACGCAGTATTTT
TRBV12-3/TRBV12-4	TRBJ2-7	TRBD2	NA	CASSPDGGGRAQYF	TGTGCCAGCAGCCCCGACGGCGGAGGGAGGGCCCAGTACTTC
TRBV24-1	TRBJ2-5	NA	NA	CATSDVDYQETQYF	TGTGCCACCAGTGATGTGGACTACCAAGAGACCCAGTACTTC
TRBV7-9	TRBJ2-7	TRBD1	NA	CASSSQGEWYEQYF	TGTGCCAGCAGCTCACAGGGGGAATGGTACGAGCAGTACTTC
TRBV18	TRBJ2-5	TRBD1	NA	CASSPPGQGNPKGTQYF	TGTGCCAGCTCACCACCAGGACAGGGGAACCCGAAAGGGACCCAGTACTTC
TRBV4-2	TRBJ2-5	NA	few	CASSQMTSQETQYF	TGTGCCAGCAGCCAAATGACCTCCCAAGAGACCCAGTACTTC
TRBV12-3/TRBV12-4	TRBJ2-5	NA	few	CASRPGARLQETQYF	TGTGCCAGCCGTCCGGGGGCCCGGCTACAAGAGACCCAGTACTTC
TRBV20-1	TRBJ1-5	NA	few	CSATAFDRGGNQPQHF	TGCAGTGCCACAGCCTTTGATCGGGGTGGCAATCAGCCCCAGCATTTT
TRBV20-1	TRBJ2-1	TRBD2	NA	CSANGAGNSYNEQFF	TGCAGTGCTAACGGAGCGGGGAACTCATACAATGAGCAGTTCTTC
TRBV25-1	TRBJ1-2	TRBD1	NA	CASSGGDSGGYTF	TGTGCCAGCAGTGGCGGGGACAGCGGGGGCTACACCTTC
TRBV7-8	TRBJ2-1	TRBD1	NA	CASSLVEQGVQFF	TGTGCCAGCAGCTTAGTAGAACAGGGGGTGCAGTTCTTC
TRBV7-7	TRBJ1-1	NA	NA	CASSETGTMNTEAFF	TGTGCTAGCAGCGAGACAGGTACAATGAACACTGAAGCTTTCTTT
TRBV7-2	TRBJ2-1	TRBD1	few	CASSLGQALNEQFF	TGTGCCAGCAGCTTGGGACAGGCACTGAATGAGCAGTTCTTC
TRBV3-1	TRBJ1-2	NA	NA	CASSQVKGDNGYTF	TGTGCCAGCAGCCAAGTGAAAGGGGACAACGGCTACACCTTC
TRBV7-9	TRBJ2-7	NA	few	CASSSREGDEQYF	TGTGCCAGCAGCTCCCGCGAGGGTGACGAGCAGTACTTC
TRBV7-8	TRBJ2-5	NA	NA	CASSPYERETQYF	TGTGCCAGCAGCCCTTACGAGAGGGAGACCCAGTACTTC
TRBV28	TRBJ2-7	TRBD1	NA	CASSPPSYGTGIAYEQYF	TGTGCCAGCAGTCCCCCCAGTTATGGGACAGGGATCGCCTACGAGCAGTACTTC